This is a list of T cell receptor beta chains from one sample in a study of shared clonotypes between healthy human individuals. Libraries were prepared by immunoSEQ multiplex PCR; TCRdb keeps only in-frame clonotypes and omits some of them. The sample holds 150,000 to 200,000 clones; approximately 61% are singletons and the top ten take about 9.4%. Sequencing was done on a sample of memory CD4+ T cells sorted from blood. The receptor set was obtained from a man aged 30 to 45 in good health. CDR3s include the opening cysteine and the closing phenylalanine or tryptophan. The D gene is left open where the match is weak. Clone size is shown for a subset of rows, as once, few, many or a class of expanded clone.

TRBJ2-7	TRBV29-1	-	-	CSVAAQNYEQYF	TGCAGCGTTGCTGCTCAGAACTACGAGCAGTACTTC
TRBJ2-1	TRBV29-1	TRBD2	-	CSVEAQTSGRAWVYNEQFF	TGCAGCGTTGAAGCCCAGACTAGCGGGAGGGCCTGGGTATACAATGAGCAGTTCTTC
TRBJ2-2	TRBV6-6	TRBD2	once	CASSFSGFGELFF	TGTGCCAGCAGTTTTAGCGGGTTCGGGGAGCTGTTTTTT
TRBJ2-1	TRBV2	TRBD2	-	CASRLGGGGYNEQFF	TGTGCCAGCAGACTCGGGGGGGGTGGCTACAATGAGCAGTTCTTC
TRBJ1-3	TRBV7-7	TRBD1	-	CASSFRQGNGNTIYF	TGTGCTAGCAGCTTCCGACAGGGCAACGGAAACACCATATATTTT
TRBJ2-7	TRBV5-1	TRBD1	-	CASSLDRGAYEQYF	TGCGCCAGCAGCCTGGACAGGGGCGCCTACGAGCAGTACTTC
TRBJ2-3	TRBV11-2	-	-	CASSLSGRSTDTQYF	TGTGCCAGCAGCTTATCCGGGCGATCAACAGATACGCAGTATTTT
TRBJ1-3	TRBV5-1	-	-	CASSVAGNSGNTIYF	TGCGCCAGCAGTGTGGCCGGAAACTCTGGAAACACCATATATTTT
TRBJ2-3	TRBV5-1	-	-	CASSSTRGRAGTDTQYF	TGCGCCAGCAGCTCTACAAGGGGGAGGGCCGGCACAGATACGCAGTATTTT
TRBJ2-5	TRBV14	-	-	CASSRDPRTQYF	TGTGCCAGCAGCCGAGACCCGCGGACCCAGTACTTC
TRBJ2-3	TRBV9	-	few	CASSPQVVGGTDTQYF	TGTGCCAGCAGCCCCCAAGTAGTGGGCGGCACAGATACGCAGTATTTT
TRBJ1-1	TRBV2	-	-	CASSNLMNTEAFF	TGTGCCAGTAGCAACCTCATGAACACTGAAGCTTTCTTT
TRBJ2-7	TRBV7-8	-	-	CASSLAHGGTSYEQYF	TGTGCCAGCAGCTTAGCCCACGGGGGAACCTCCTACGAGCAGTACTTC
TRBJ2-7	TRBV19	-	once	CASSRQYPPYEQYF	TGTGCCAGTAGCCGACAGTACCCGCCCTACGAGCAGTACTTC
TRBJ2-5	TRBV5-5	-	many	CASSIRGQETQYF	TGTGCCAGCAGCATCCGTGGTCAAGAGACCCAGTACTTC
TRBJ2-1	TRBV10-2	-	-	CASRLAGNEQFF	TGCGCCAGCAGACTAGCCGGGAATGAGCAGTTCTTC
TRBJ2-5	TRBV18	-	-	CASSLGVQETQYF	TGTGCCAGCTCACTGGGGGTCCAAGAGACCCAGTACTTC
TRBJ2-7	TRBV21-1	-	few	CAGRTWQYF	TGTGCCGGACGGACGTGGCAGTACTTC
TRBJ1-5	TRBV28	TRBD1	-	CASSLEQGAQHF	TGTGCCAGCAGTTTGGAACAGGGGGCCCAGCATTTT
TRBJ2-3	TRBV15	-	few	CATSEGSPTDTQYF	TGTGCCACCAGCGAGGGGAGTCCCACAGATACGCAGTATTTT
TRBJ1-2	TRBV19	-	few	CASSGPGTYGYTF	TGTGCCAGTAGTGGACCAGGCACCTATGGCTACACCTTC
TRBJ1-3	TRBV11-2	TRBD1	-	CASSLVGRGLSLRNTIYF	TGTGCCAGCAGCTTAGTCGGCAGGGGGCTCTCTCTTAGAAACACCATATATTTT
TRBJ2-5	TRBV11-2	-	few	CASSLALGAYQETQYF	TGTGCCAGCAGCTTAGCCCTTGGGGCCTACCAAGAGACCCAGTACTTC
TRBJ2-5	TRBV19	TRBD1	once	CASSRGGQIQETQYF	TGTGCCAGTAGTAGAGGGGGACAGATTCAAGAGACCCAGTACTTC
TRBJ2-7	TRBV11-3	-	few	CASSPEAGYEQYF	TGTGCCAGCAGCCCGGAGGCGGGCTACGAGCAGTACTTC
TRBJ2-7	TRBV4-3	-	-	CASSQERLHEQYF	TGCGCCAGCAGCCAAGAAAGGCTTCACGAGCAGTACTTC
TRBJ2-1	TRBV9	-	once	CASSVGSGSYNEQFF	TGTGCCAGCAGCGTAGGGAGCGGCTCCTACAATGAGCAGTTCTTC
TRBJ1-1	TRBV19	TRBD1	-	CATQQGSYREAFF	TGTGCCACTCAACAGGGGTCGTACCGTGAAGCTTTCTTT
TRBJ2-3	TRBV28	-	-	CASSFTTDTQYF	TGTGCCAGCAGTTTCACCACAGATACGCAGTATTTT
TRBJ2-2	TRBV5-1	TRBD2	few	CASSVRTSGDTGELFF	TGCGCCAGCAGCGTAAGGACTAGCGGGGACACCGGGGAGCTGTTTTTT
TRBJ1-2	TRBV18	TRBD1	-	CASSSGQGARFGYGYTF	TGTGCCAGCTCATCGGGACAGGGGGCTCGGTTTGGCTATGGCTACACCTTC
TRBJ2-7	TRBV6-1	-	-	CASRVSLYEQYF	TGTGCCAGCAGGGTGTCCCTTTACGAGCAGTACTTC
TRBJ2-7	TRBV27	-	-	CASSSGLHYEQYF	TGTGCCAGCAGTTCGGGACTTCACTACGAGCAGTACTTC
TRBJ2-1	TRBV20-1	-	-	CSAINKNEQFF	TGCAGTGCTATTAATAAGAATGAGCAGTTCTTC
TRBJ2-2	TRBV4-3	-	few	CASSQGGGRAWAGELFF	TGCGCCAGCAGCCAAGGAGGGGGGAGGGCATGGGCCGGGGAGCTGTTTTTT
TRBJ1-1	TRBV9	TRBD1	few	CASSVTGYTGEAFF	TGTGCCAGCAGCGTGACAGGGTATACGGGTGAAGCTTTCTTT
TRBJ1-2	TRBV19	TRBD1	-	CASTATGGADGYTF	TGTGCCAGTACCGCGACAGGGGGCGCGGATGGCTACACCTTC
TRBJ2-5	TRBV2	TRBD1	-	CASIRDRNQETQYF	TGTGCCAGCATTCGGGACAGAAACCAAGAGACCCAGTACTTC
TRBJ2-2	TRBV7-9	-	-	CASSYKGTGELFF	TGTGCCAGCAGTTATAAGGGAACCGGGGAGCTGTTTTTT
TRBJ2-5	TRBV20-1	-	-	CSARDWETQYF	TGCAGTGCTAGAGACTGGGAGACCCAGTACTTC